The next 19 T cell receptor beta chains were all read from a single sample in a study of response to subunit inactivated influenza vaccine. One entry per CDR3 protein, called by TCRdb with MiXCR from the RT-PCR reads. The profile shows around 300,000 distinct CDR3 sequences, 20% to 25% of them singletons. The specimen comprised PBMCs from blood, sampled less than 22 months after vaccination. These receptors all stem from a man aged 45 to 75 who received an inactivated influenza vaccine.

The table lists this clonotype with a few counts. This chain uses TRBV15 with TRBJ2-1, with unresolved D. V was cut by 0 bases and J by 6 bases, with 9 bases left in between. This CDR3 has 14 residues. Germline CDR1 is LNHNV and CDR2 is YYDKDF (reference sequence). The CDR3 DNA reads TGTGCCACCAGCAGAGATCGGGTATCCAATGAGCAGTTCTTC. It is translated as CATSRDRVSNEQFF.

The rearrangement joins TRBV30 to TRBJ1-6; D unclear. The V end was cut by 4 bases, the J end by 8 bases, with 12 bases between. The CDR3 spans 13 residues. Per the germline V gene, CDR1 is GTSNPN and CDR2 is SVGIG (reference sequence). CDR3 bases: TGTGCCTGGAATTCTGGCAGCCATTCACCCCTCCACTTT. Its protein is CAWNSGSHSPLHF.

This clonotype was seen more than once but under ten times. The germline gene is not matched at one end of the junction; a read error may be the cause. The CDR3 sequence is CASSYSKRTVNAEAFF. The CDR3 DNA follows: TGTGCCAGCAGTTACTCGAAAAGGACGGTGAACGCTGAAGCTTTCTTT. This sequence joins TRBV6-5 and TRBJ1-1; no clear D gene. CDR3 length equals 16 residues. The germline gives CDR1 MNHEY, CDR2 SVGAGI.

The genes are TRBV10-1 and TRBJ2-3; D is possibly TRBD2 (5 bases). The CDR3 is made up of 16 amino acids. Germline CDR1 is WNHNN and CDR2 is SYGVQD (reference sequence). The ends were cut back, 6 bases at V and 1 base at J, with 17 bases in the middle. CDR3 sequence (DNA): TGCGCCAGCAGCCCCGCACTAGTTTCGGGCACAGATACGCAGTATTTT. Amino acid sequence: CASSPALVSGTDTQYF.

The V call is TRBV7-9, the J call TRBJ2-3, with a possible D match to TRBD2 (6 bases). V was shortened by 7 bases and J by 2 bases, with 16 bases between the two germline ends. This CDR3 has 15 amino acids. The V gene's germline CDR1 is SEHNR and CDR2 FQNEAQ (reference sequence). For the CDR3, the DNA is TGTGCCAGCAACACCGGGACTCTATACACAGATACGCAGTATTTT. Protein product: CASNTGTLYTDTQYF.

This clonotype was observed a few times. CDR3 residues: CASSSRTVTDTQYF. The CDR3 DNA follows: TGTGCCAGCAGCTCCCGGACAGTAACAGATACGCAGTATTTT. The genes are TRBV21-1 and TRBJ2-3; the DNA was not compared with TRBD1, the D call given in the table. TRBV21-1 is reported as a pseudogene. The CDR3 runs to 14 residues.

This clonotype was observed a handful of times. The CDR3 loop is CASSQVPREGQYF. CDR3 nucleotide sequence: TGTGCCAGCAGCCAAGTTCCGCGAGAGGGCCAGTACTTC. The chain links TRBV14 to TRBJ2-5; D might be TRBD2 (5 bases). V lost 1 base, J lost 10 bases, and 13 bases lay in between. Per germline, CDR1 SGHDN and CDR2 FVKESK. This CDR3 is 13 amino acids long.

This chain joins TRBV6-1 and TRBJ1-5, with D perhaps TRBD1 (5 bases). Germline V gives CDR1 MNHNS, CDR2 SASEGT. This CDR3 has 13 residues. V was shortened by 8 bases and J by 3 bases, with 11 bases between the two germline ends. Here the CDR3 DNA reads TGTGCCAGCCGGGGGAGTCCCAATCAGCCCCAGCATTTT. Residues: CASRGSPNQPQHF.

The chain links TRBV29-1 to TRBJ2-1; TRBD2 agrees at 11 bases. Germline CDR1 reads SQVTM; CDR2 reads ANQGSEA. This CDR3 spans 15 amino acids. V trimming: 2 bases; J trimming: 9 bases; junction bases outside the gene matches: 9. CDR3 sequence (DNA): TGCAGCGTTGAATCACTAGCGGGAGTCCTTGGTGAGCAGTTCTTC. It yields the protein CSVESLAGVLGEQFF.

The chain is built from TRBV10-3 and TRBJ2-3, with D possibly TRBD2 on 5 matching bases. Germline V gene lookup returns CDR1 ENHRY and CDR2 SYGVKD. CDR3 length equals 14 residues. With 10 bases removed from V and 0 bases from J, the gap between germline ends came to 14 bases. The CDR3 region has the DNA TGTGCCACCCAACTAGATTCAAGCACAGATACGCAGTATTTT. As protein: CATQLDSSTDTQYF.

The CDR3 here is CASSPGSGTYNEQFF. CDR3 nucleotides: TGTGCCAGCAGCCCAGGTAGCGGGACCTACAATGAGCAGTTCTTC. The chain has TRBV9 and TRBJ2-1, with 8 bases lining up with TRBD2. J was trimmed by 2 bases and V by 4 bases; bases with no gene match: 5. The CDR3 runs 15 residues. Germline V lookup: CDR1 SGDLS, CDR2 YYNGEE.

The CDR3 is CASSPRGEGPYEQYF. As DNA, the CDR3 is TGTGCCAGCAGCCCTCGGGGGGAAGGGCCCTACGAGCAGTACTTC. This sequence joins TRBV5-5 and TRBJ2-7; 7 nucleotides line up with TRBD2. Looked up from germline, CDR1 is SGHKS and CDR2 is YYEKEE (reference sequence). This CDR3 is built from 15 residues. V lost 4 bases, J lost 2 bases, and 9 bases stayed unmatched.

Only a few counts were recorded for this clonotype. In DNA form, the CDR3 reads TGTGCCACCAGCAGCCGTCGAGGCCTTGGGGGCAATCAGCCCCAGCATTTT. It specifies CATSSRRGLGGNQPQHF. The chain links TRBV15 to TRBJ1-5; D uncertain. Trimming left V 3 bases short and J 2 bases short, with 17 bases between. This CDR3 spans 17 amino acids. Germline V lookup: CDR1 LNHNV, CDR2 YYDKDF (reference sequence).

The rearrangement uses TRBV6-2 or TRBV6-3 and TRBJ2-5, with D perhaps matching TRBD1 (6 bases). Germline V gene sequence: CDR1 MNHEY, CDR2 SVGEGT. The CDR3 runs 16 residues. V was pared by 0 bases and J by 5 bases, with 16 bases between. CDR3 in amino acids: CASSYSVGQIRETQYF. CDR3 DNA: TGTGCCAGCAGTTACTCTGTCGGACAGATCCGGGAGACCCAGTACTTC.

V gene TRBV27 combines with J gene TRBJ2-1, with 9 positions matching TRBD2. CDR3 length: 17 residues. Trimming removed 2 bases from V and 5 bases from J; junction bases left unmatched: 10. Looked up from germline, CDR1 is MNHEY and CDR2 is SMNVEV (reference sequence). CDR3 DNA sequence: TGTGCCAGCAGTTTACAGGGTAGCGGGAGTCAGGACAATGAGCAGTTCTTC. It encodes CASSLQGSGSQDNEQFF.

The chain combines TRBV29-1 with TRBJ2-3; possibly TRBD2 for D (6 bases). This CDR3 spans 14 amino acids. The germline V gene encodes CDR1 SQVTM and CDR2 ANQGSEA. With 6 bases removed from V and 0 bases from J, the gap between germline ends came to 13 bases. This CDR3 reads CSVVSGPSTDTQYF. The CDR3 DNA follows: TGCAGCGTCGTGAGCGGGCCTAGCACAGATACGCAGTATTTT.

V is TRBV20-1 and J is TRBJ2-3; unclear D gene. Looked up from germline, CDR1 is DFQATT and CDR2 is SNEGSKA (reference sequence). This CDR3 has 12 amino acids. Trimming cost V 3 bases and J 4 bases, with 8 bases left between them. The CDR3 loop is CSASTQADTQYF. The CDR3 DNA follows: TGCAGTGCTAGTACCCAGGCAGATACGCAGTATTTT.

This clonotype was seen at least ten times. CDR3 sequence: CASSSGVQGGYGYTF. The CDR3 nucleotides are TGTGCCAGCAGTTCGGGGGTGCAGGGTGGCTATGGCTACACCTTC. V gene TRBV12-3 or TRBV12-4 combines with J gene TRBJ1-2; D may be TRBD1 (5 bases). CDR3 length equals 15 residues. The V end lost 4 bases, the J end lost 4 bases, and 16 bases lay between the germline ends.

This clonotype was picked up many times. The CDR3 coding sequence is TGTGCCAGCTCATGGGGGGAATCGGCGGCCGGGGAGCTGTTTTTT. Translating gives CASSWGESAAGELFF. The V and J genes are TRBV12-3 or TRBV12-4 and TRBJ2-2, with a weak D call TRBD2 (6 bases). There are 15 residues in the CDR3. Trimming shortened V by 8 bases and J by 6 bases, and 19 bases separated the two germline ends.